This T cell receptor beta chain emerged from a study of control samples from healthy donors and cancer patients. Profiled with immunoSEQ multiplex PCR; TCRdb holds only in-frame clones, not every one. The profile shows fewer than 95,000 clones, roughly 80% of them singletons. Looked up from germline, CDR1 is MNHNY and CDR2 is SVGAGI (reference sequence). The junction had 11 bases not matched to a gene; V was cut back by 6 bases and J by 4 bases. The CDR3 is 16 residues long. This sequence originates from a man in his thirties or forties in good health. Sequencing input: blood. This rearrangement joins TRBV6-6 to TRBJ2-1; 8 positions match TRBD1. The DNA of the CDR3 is TGTGCCAGCAGCCGGGGACAGGTAGTGATATACAATGAGCAGTTCTTC. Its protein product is CASSRGQVVIYNEQFF.